This is a list of T cell receptor beta chains from one sample in a study of T cell responses to AZD1222 COVID-19 vaccine. Clones were read by immunoSEQ multiplex PCR, and TCRdb kept only the in-frame ones, dropping some. The table has approximately 77,000 clones, 92% seen once. Sequencing was performed on peripheral blood, taken 28 days after the second AZD1222 dose. The receptors come from an adult who received the AZD1222 COVID-19 vaccine. CDR3s include the opening cysteine and the closing phenylalanine or tryptophan. Fields, in order: CDR3 DNA, CDR3 protein, V gene, CDR3 length, D gene, J gene. The D gene is left open where the match is weak.

TGTGCCAGCAGCTTCGAGGCAAACACCGGGGAGCTGTTTTTT CASSFEANTGELFF TRBV5-4 14 NA TRBJ2-2
TGTGCCAGTAGCCTCCGTCAAGCTCAGCCCCAGCATTTT CASSLRQAQPQHF TRBV19 13 NA TRBJ1-5
TGTGCCAGCAGTTCCCCCGGGGTAGCCAAAAACATTCAGTACTTC CASSSPGVAKNIQYF TRBV6-2/TRBV6-3 15 NA TRBJ2-4
TGTGCCAGCAAAGGGGTTCCACGTGAGGAGACCCAGTACTTC CASKGVPREETQYF TRBV28 14 NA TRBJ2-5
TGTGCCAGCAGTCCCCTCCCGGGTGGAAACACCATATATTTT CASSPLPGGNTIYF TRBV27 14 NA TRBJ1-3
TGTGCCAGCAGCTTGGCGTCGGGCGTTTGGGGTGAGCAGTTCTTC CASSLASGVWGEQFF TRBV5-4 15 NA TRBJ2-1
TGTGCCAGTAGTCCCCGGGACGGATATAATTCACCCCTCCACTTT CASSPRDGYNSPLHF TRBV19 15 NA TRBJ1-6
TGCAGCGTTGTCCGGGGGTTGGGCTACGAGCAGTACTTC CSVVRGLGYEQYF TRBV29-1 13 NA TRBJ2-7
TGTGCCAACCACCGGGACGGCTCCTACAATGAGCAGTTCTTC CANHRDGSYNEQFF TRBV2 14 NA TRBJ2-1
TGTGCCAGTAGTATATCGGGGGTAGCCTCTGGGGCCAACGTCCTGACTTTC CASSISGVASGANVLTF TRBV19 17 NA TRBJ2-6
TGTGCCAGCAGCCTCGGTGGACAGTCGATGGGGTATAATTCACCCCTCCACTTT CASSLGGQSMGYNSPLHF TRBV28 18 NA TRBJ1-6
TGCGCCAGCAGCCCGGTGGGTCGCACTGAAGCTTTCTTT CASSPVGRTEAFF TRBV4-1 13 NA TRBJ1-1
TGTGCCAGTGGGTCGGGTGCGTTAGGGGAGACCCAGTACTTC CASGSGALGETQYF TRBV19 14 NA TRBJ2-5
TGTGCCAGCAGTTACCCCCCGGGACAGGGAAACTATGGCTACACCTTC CASSYPPGQGNYGYTF TRBV6-2/TRBV6-3 16 TRBD1 TRBJ1-2
TGTGCCAGCGAAACAGGGGAAATGAACACTGAAGCTTTCTTT CASETGEMNTEAFF TRBV11-2 14 TRBD1 TRBJ1-1
TGTGCCAGTAGTATTTTTTCTACGGGCGGAAATTTAGGCACAGATACGCAGTATTTT CASSIFSTGGNLGTDTQYF TRBV19 19 NA TRBJ2-3
TGTGCCAGCAGCCCCCGGACTAGCTGGGAGACCCAGTACTTC CASSPRTSWETQYF TRBV9 14 TRBD2 TRBJ2-5
TGTGCCAGCAGTCCCTCGGGGACTTTTGGGGGTGAAAAACTGTTTTTT CASSPSGTFGGEKLFF TRBV28 16 NA TRBJ1-4